This T cell receptor beta chain is drawn from a study of beta chain features in type 1 diabetes. Overall study context: No patient-donor differences in age, gender, total cells or subset yield. Study-wide findings and caveats: Within the patient group, naive, central memory and Treg TCRB repertoires appeared more similar to each other than within healthy donors. VDJ junctions sequenced from type 1 diabetes patients showed fewer insertions and more deletions. Type 1 diabetes patients had TCRB CDR3s that were shorter (moderately but significantly so) in all four CD4+ subsets.

Germline V lookup: CDR1 SNHLY, CDR2 FYNNEI. The CDR3 extends over 16 amino acids. The germline V and J ends were trimmed by 6 bases and 0 bases, with 15 bases remaining between them. All of the isolated RNA was reverse transcribed, so expressed TCRB transcripts were sequenced. Assay used: immunoSEQ multiplex PCR; TCRdb lists only in-frame clones, some missing. This sample has 200,000 to 300,000 clones, with over 65% found just once. Of note for this clone: Its cognate antigen is unknown.

The chain combines TRBV2 with TRBJ2-1, with D maybe TRBD1 (6 bases). Material for sequencing was naive CD4+ T cells from blood. The TCR sequence derives from a man between 25 and 39 years old in good health. The CDR3 nucleotides read TGTGCCAGCAGCCACAGGGACCCGAGCTCCTACAATGAGCAGTTCTTC. Translated: CASSHRDPSSYNEQFF. The variable domain in full, completed from reference TRBV2 and TRBJ2-1, reads EPEVTQTPSHQVTQMGQEVILRCVPISNHLYFYWYRQILGQKVEFLVSFYNNEISEKSEIFDDQFSVERPDGSNFTLKIRSTKLEDSAMYFCASSHRDPSSYNEQFFGPGTRLTVL.